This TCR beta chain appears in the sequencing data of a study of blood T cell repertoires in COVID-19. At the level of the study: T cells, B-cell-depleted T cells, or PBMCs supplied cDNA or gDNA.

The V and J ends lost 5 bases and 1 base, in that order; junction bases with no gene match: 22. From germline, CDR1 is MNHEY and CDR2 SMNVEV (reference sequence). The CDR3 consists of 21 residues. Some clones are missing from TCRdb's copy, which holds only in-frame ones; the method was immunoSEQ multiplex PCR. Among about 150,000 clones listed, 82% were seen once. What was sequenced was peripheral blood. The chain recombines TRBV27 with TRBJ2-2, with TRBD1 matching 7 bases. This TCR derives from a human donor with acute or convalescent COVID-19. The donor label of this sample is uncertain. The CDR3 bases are TGTGCCAGCAGTCATCAATACAGGGGAATAAACCTCCAAGAGAACACCGGGGAGCTGTTTTTT. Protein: CASSHQYRGINLQENTGELFF.